The clone carrying this T cell receptor (beta chain) has ten or more counts. The CDR3 is 16 residues long. Germline V gene lookup returns CDR1 DFQATT and CDR2 SNEGSKA (reference sequence). Trimming took 0 bases from V and 0 from J, leaving 15 bases between them. A single record per CDR3 protein comes from TCRdb applying MiXCR to the PCR reads. The table includes about 640,000 distinct CDR3 sequences, 15% to 20% detected once. These data are taken from a study of molecular identifiers for immune sequencing clone quantification. Sequenced input: naive CD8+ T cells from blood, with Jurkat cell RNA spiked in. The subset is: FACS-sorted CD8+CD4-CCR7+CD45RA+ naive T cells. The clonotype originates from a human donor in good health. Some libraries in this study had Jurkat cell RNA spiked in. The chain uses TRBV20-1 and TRBJ2-7; D not certain. The CDR3 loop reads CSARDFVGASSYEQYF. The DNA of the CDR3 is TGCAGTGCTAGAGATTTCGTTGGTGCGAGCTCCTACGAGCAGTACTTC.